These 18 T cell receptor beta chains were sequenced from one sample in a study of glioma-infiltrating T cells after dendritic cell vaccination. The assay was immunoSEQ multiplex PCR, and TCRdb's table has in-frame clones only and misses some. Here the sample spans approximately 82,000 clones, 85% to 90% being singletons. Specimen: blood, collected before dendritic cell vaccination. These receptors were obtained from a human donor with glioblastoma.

For the CDR3, the DNA is TGTGCCAGCAGCGTTGGCCTAGCGGGTAGCTCCTACAATGAGCAGTTCTTC. This gives the protein CASSVGLAGSSYNEQFF. The chain recombines TRBV9 with TRBJ2-1; 8 nucleotides match TRBD2. Germline loops: CDR1 SGDLS, CDR2 YYNGEE. The CDR3 totals 17 residues. J was trimmed by 0 bases and V by 2 bases; bases with no gene match: 7.

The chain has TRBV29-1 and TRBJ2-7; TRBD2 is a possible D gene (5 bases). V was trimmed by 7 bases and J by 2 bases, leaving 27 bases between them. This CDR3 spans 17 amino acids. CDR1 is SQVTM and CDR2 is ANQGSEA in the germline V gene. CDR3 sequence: CSAHPTHRGPIPYEQYF. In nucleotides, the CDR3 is TGCAGCGCCCATCCCACACACAGAGGGCCAATTCCCTACGAGCAGTACTTC.

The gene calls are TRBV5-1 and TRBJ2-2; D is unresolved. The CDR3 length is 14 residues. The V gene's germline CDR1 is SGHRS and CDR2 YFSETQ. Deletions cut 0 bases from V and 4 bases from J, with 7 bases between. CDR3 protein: CASSLATATGELFF. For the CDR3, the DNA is TGCGCCAGCAGCTTGGCCACAGCCACCGGGGAGCTGTTTTTT.

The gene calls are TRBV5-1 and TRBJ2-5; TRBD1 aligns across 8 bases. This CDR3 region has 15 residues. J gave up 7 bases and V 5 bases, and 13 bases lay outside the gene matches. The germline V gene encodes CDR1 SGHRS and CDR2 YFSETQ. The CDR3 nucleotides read TGCGCCAGCAGAGGTCGGGGCAGGGGGCATCGGACCCAGTACTTC. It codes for CASRGRGRGHRTQYF.

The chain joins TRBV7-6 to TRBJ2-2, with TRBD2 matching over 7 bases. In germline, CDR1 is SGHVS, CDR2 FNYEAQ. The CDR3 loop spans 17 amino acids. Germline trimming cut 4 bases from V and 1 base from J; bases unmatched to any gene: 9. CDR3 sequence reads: CASSSGPGLQNTGELFF. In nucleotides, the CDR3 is TGTGCCAGCAGCTCAGGACCGGGACTACAGAACACCGGGGAGCTGTTTTTT. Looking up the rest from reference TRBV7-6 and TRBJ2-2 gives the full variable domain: GAGVSQSPRYKVTKRGQDVALRCDPISGHVSLYWYRQALGQGPEFLTYFNYEAQQDKSGLPNDRFSAERPEGSISTLTIQRTEQRDSAMYRCASSSGPGLQNTGELFFGEGSRLTVL.

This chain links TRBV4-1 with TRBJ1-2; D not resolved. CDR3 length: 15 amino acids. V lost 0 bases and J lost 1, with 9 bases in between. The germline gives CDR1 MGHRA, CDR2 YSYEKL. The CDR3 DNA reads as TGCGCCAGCAGCCAAGATAGACGGGTTAACTATGGCTACACCTTC. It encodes CASSQDRRVNYGYTF.

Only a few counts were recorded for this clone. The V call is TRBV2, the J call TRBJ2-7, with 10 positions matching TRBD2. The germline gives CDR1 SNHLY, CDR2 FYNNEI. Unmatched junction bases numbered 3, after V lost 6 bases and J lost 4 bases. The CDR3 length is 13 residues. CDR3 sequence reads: CASRLAGIYEQYF. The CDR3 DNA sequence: TGTGCCAGCAGACTAGCGGGGATATACGAGCAGTACTTC. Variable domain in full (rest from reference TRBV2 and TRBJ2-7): EPEVTQTPSHQVTQMGQEVILRCVPISNHLYFYWYRQILGQKVEFLVSFYNNEISEKSEIFDDQFSVERPDGSNFTLKIRSTKLEDSAMYFCASRLAGIYEQYFGPGTRLTVT.

CDR3 coding DNA: TGTGCCAGCAGCTACTCCGGGACAGGGGACAATGAGCAGTTCTTC. Its protein is CASSYSGTGDNEQFF. The J gene is TRBJ2-1, the V gene TRBV11-2, with 10 positions matching TRBD1. The CDR3 covers 15 residues. The germline CDR1 and CDR2 sequences are SGHAT and FQNNGV. Trimming removed 4 bases from V and 5 bases from J; junction bases left unmatched: 5.

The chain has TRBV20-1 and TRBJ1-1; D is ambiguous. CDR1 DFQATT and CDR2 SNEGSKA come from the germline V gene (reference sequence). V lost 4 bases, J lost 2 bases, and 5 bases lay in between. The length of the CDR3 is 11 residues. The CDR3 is CSAIRNTEAFF. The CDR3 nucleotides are TGCAGTGCTATCAGAAACACTGAAGCTTTCTTT.

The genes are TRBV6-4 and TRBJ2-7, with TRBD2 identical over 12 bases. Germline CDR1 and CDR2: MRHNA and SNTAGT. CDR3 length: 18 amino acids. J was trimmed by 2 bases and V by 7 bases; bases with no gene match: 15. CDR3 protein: CASIQPPLLAGGPYEQYF. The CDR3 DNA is TGTGCCAGCATCCAACCCCCCCTTCTAGCGGGGGGGCCCTACGAGCAGTACTTC.

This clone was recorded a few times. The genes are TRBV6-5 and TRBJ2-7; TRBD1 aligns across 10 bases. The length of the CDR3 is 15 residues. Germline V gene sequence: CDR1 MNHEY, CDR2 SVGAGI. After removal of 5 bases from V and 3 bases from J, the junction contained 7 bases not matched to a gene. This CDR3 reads CASSPGTGDIYEQYF. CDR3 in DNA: TGTGCCAGCAGTCCCGGGACAGGGGACATCTACGAGCAGTACTTC.

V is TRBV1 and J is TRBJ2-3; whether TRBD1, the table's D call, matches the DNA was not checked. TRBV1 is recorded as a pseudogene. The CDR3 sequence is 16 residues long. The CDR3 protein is CTSSPGIRRCTDTQYF. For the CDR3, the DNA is TGCACCAGCAGCCCAGGGATTAGACGGTGCACAGATACGCAGTATTTT.

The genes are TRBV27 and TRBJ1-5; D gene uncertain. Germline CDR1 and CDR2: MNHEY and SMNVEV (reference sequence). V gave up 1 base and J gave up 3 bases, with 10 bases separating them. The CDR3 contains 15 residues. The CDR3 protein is CASSLYVGDNQPQHF. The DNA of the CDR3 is TGTGCCAGCAGTTTATATGTCGGAGACAATCAGCCCCAGCATTTT.

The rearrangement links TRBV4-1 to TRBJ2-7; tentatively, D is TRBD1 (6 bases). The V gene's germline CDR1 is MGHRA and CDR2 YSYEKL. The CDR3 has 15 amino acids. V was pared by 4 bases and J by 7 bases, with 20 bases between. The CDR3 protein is CASSPSGKGGKEQYF. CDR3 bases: TGCGCCAGCAGCCCCTCCGGTAAAGGGGGAAAAGAGCAGTACTTC.

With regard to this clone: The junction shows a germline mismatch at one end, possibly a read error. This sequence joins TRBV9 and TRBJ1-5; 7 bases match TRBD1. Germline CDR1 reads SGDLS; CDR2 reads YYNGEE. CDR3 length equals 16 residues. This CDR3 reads CASRVEGALVGQPQHF. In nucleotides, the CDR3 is TGTGCCAGCAGGGTAGAGGGGGCCCTGGTGGGCCAGCCCCAGCATTTT.

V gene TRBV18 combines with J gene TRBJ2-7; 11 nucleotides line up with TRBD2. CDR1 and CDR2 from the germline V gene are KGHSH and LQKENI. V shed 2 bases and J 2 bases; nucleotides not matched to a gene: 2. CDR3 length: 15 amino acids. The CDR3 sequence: CASSPGTSGAYEQYF. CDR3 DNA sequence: TGTGCCAGCTCACCAGGGACTAGCGGCGCCTACGAGCAGTACTTC.

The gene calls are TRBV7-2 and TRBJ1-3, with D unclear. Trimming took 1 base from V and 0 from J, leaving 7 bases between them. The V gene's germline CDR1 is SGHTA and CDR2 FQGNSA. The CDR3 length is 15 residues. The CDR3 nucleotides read TGTGCCAGCAGCTTAGTTGCAGGCTCTGGAAACACCATATATTTT. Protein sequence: CASSLVAGSGNTIYF.

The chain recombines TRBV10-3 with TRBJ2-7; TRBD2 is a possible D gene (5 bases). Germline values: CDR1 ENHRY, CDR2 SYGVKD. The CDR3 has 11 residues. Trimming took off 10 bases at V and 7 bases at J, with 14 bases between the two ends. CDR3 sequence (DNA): TGTGCCACCACCGGAGGAAGGGAGCAGTACTTC. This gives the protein CATTGGREQYF.